The 31 T cell receptor beta chains in this list originate from one sample, sequenced in a study of blood T cells in healthy people across ages. Using a J-beta primer mix together with a sample-barcoded 5' primer, a second PCR was run for roughly 7 to 11 cycles. MiXCR was run by TCRdb on the 5' RACE reads, yielding one entry per CDR3 protein. The sample records about 840,000 distinct CDR3 sequences, around 29% being singletons. These data also formed part of another study, on T cells of mothers and their children.

Input material: blood. The receptors were sampled from a woman aged 40 to 50 in good health.

In regard to this clonotype: This clone may be a read error of a much larger clone one base away. The V call is TRBV3-1, the J call TRBJ2-7; 9 bases line up with TRBD1. CDR1 and CDR2 (germline): LGHDT, YNNKEL (reference sequence). The CDR3 covers 17 residues. This CDR3 is CASSPTWGDRAFYEQDF. CDR3 in DNA: TGTGCCAGCAGCCCTACTTGGGGGGACAGGGCTTTCTACGAGCAGGACTTC.

This clonotype was counted a few times. The chain joins TRBV28 to TRBJ2-2, with 7 bases matching TRBD1. With 3 bases clipped from V and 8 bases from J, the junction kept 9 bases outside the gene matches. The CDR3 consists of 15 residues. Germline CDR1 reads MDHEN; CDR2 reads SYDVKM. CDR3 bases: TGTGCCAGCAGTTTCAGGGGGTCTGGGCTAGGGGAGCTGTTTTTT. As protein: CASSFRGSGLGELFF.

This clonotype has only a few counts. The chain is built from TRBV12-3 or TRBV12-4 and TRBJ2-5, with D possibly matching TRBD1 (5 bases). There are 14 residues in the CDR3. Trimming removed 5 bases at V and 5 bases at J, with 15 bases between. In nucleotides, the CDR3 is TGTGCCAGCAGTACTCCCTCATGGGGCGAGACCCAGTACTTC. Protein product: CASSTPSWGETQYF.

Remarks on this clonotype: One base away lies a much larger clone, so this may be a sequencing read error. The V and J genes are TRBV27 and TRBJ1-4; 7 bases are shared with TRBD1. CDR1 and CDR2 (germline): MNHEY, SMNVEV (reference sequence). Trimming took 8 bases from V and 8 from J; bases not matched to a gene: 8. The CDR3 contains 13 residues. Here the CDR3 reads CASGKGAAEKLFF. DNA for the CDR3: TGTGCCAGCGGGAAGGGGGCGGCCGAAAAACTGTTTTTT.

This clonotype was observed a few times. J is TRBJ2-7 and V is TRBV7-9; D gene uncertain. There are 13 residues in the CDR3. V lost 5 bases and J lost 4, with 12 bases in between. In germline, CDR1 is SEHNR, CDR2 FQNEAQ (reference sequence). The chain's CDR3 is CASSPTLLYEQYF. The CDR3 DNA reads as TGTGCCAGCAGCCCTACTTTACTATACGAGCAGTACTTC.

This clonotype was observed many times. The gene calls are TRBV5-4 and TRBJ2-3; a possible D gene is TRBD2 (5 bases). Trimming stripped 2 bases from V and 8 bases from J, with 12 bases between. This CDR3 has 13 amino acids. From germline, CDR1 is SGHNT and CDR2 YYREEE (reference sequence). The CDR3 DNA reads TGTGCCAGCAGCTTTTGGACCGCGGGTACGCAGTATTTT. Its protein product is CASSFWTAGTQYF.

This clonotype was observed a few times. V is TRBV28 and J is TRBJ1-5; 7 bases fit TRBD1. CDR1 is MDHEN and CDR2 is SYDVKM in the germline V gene. The CDR3 sequence is 16 residues long. Trimming at V came to 3 bases and at J to 3 bases, leaving 8 bases not matched to a gene. CDR3 bases: TGTGCCAGCAGTTTTGTGACAGGGAATGTCAATCAGCCCCAGCATTTT. Translated, it gives CASSFVTGNVNQPQHF.

This rearrangement joins TRBV5-6 to TRBJ1-2; tentatively, D is TRBD1 (6 bases). The CDR3 spans 16 residues. V lost 0 bases and J lost 2, with 14 bases in between. The germline V gene encodes CDR1 SGHDT and CDR2 YYEEEE. The CDR3 region has the DNA TGTGCCAGCAGCTTGGCCCGGACAGCCCTAAACTATGGCTACACCTTC. It yields the protein CASSLARTALNYGYTF.

This clonotype came up a few times. V usage is TRBV15 and J usage is TRBJ1-1, with D perhaps TRBD1 (6 bases). Germline-derived CDR1 and CDR2 are LNHNV and YYDKDF (reference sequence). The CDR3 spans 16 residues. Trimming pared 7 bases from V and 5 bases from J, leaving 23 bases between. The CDR3 sequence is CATTVEQGNMGTEAFF. The CDR3 nucleotides read TGTGCCACCACGGTAGAACAGGGCAACATGGGGACTGAAGCTTTCTTT.

The table lists this clonotype with a few counts. The chain employs TRBV20-1 and TRBJ2-3, with 16 bases aligning to TRBD2. CDR3 length: 18 residues. Per germline, CDR1 DFQATT and CDR2 SNEGSKA (reference sequence). V lost 6 bases to trimming and J lost 0 bases; unmatched junction nucleotides: 9. CDR3 bases: TGCAGTGCCCCGGGACTAGCGGGGGGGACCGCTAGCACAGATACGCAGTATTTT. It specifies CSAPGLAGGTASTDTQYF.

This clonotype has ten or more counts. The gene calls are TRBV9 and TRBJ1-2; D is uncertain. Per the germline V gene, CDR1 is SGDLS and CDR2 is YYNGEE. This CDR3 comprises 12 residues. The V end was cut by 3 bases, the J end by 6 bases, with 9 bases between. CDR3 nucleotide sequence: TGTGCCAGCAGCGGCCCGAGGGATGGCTACACCTTC. This translates into CASSGPRDGYTF.

The gene calls are TRBV29-1 and TRBJ1-2; D unclear. In germline, CDR1 is SQVTM, CDR2 ANQGSEA. V lost 5 bases and J lost 2, with 6 bases in between. This CDR3 is 11 amino acids long. The CDR3 spells CSVSENYGYTF. CDR3 nucleotide sequence: TGCAGCGTTTCCGAAAACTATGGCTACACCTTC.

This clonotype was observed a few times. The chain employs TRBV6-5 and TRBJ1-2; D ambiguous. The CDR3 loop spans 14 amino acids. Trimming left V 2 bases short and J 8 bases short, with 15 bases between. CDR1 and CDR2 from the germline V gene are MNHEY and SVGAGI. The CDR3 DNA reads as TGTGCCAGCAGTTACCTCAGCCCCACGCGGGGCTACACCTTC. Protein sequence: CASSYLSPTRGYTF.

Comments on this clonotype: No conserved phenylalanine or tryptophan is present at the end of the CDR3, so a read error is the likely explanation. Because the CDR3's place on the DNA is in doubt, the DNA is left out and the CDR3 is given as listed by TCRdb. The V gene is TRBV4-3, the J gene TRBJ2-5; the table's D call of TRBD1 was not tested on the DNA. Ends included, the CDR3 has 17 residues. Germline loops: CDR1 LGHNA, CDR2 YSLEER. The CDR3 here is CACSLGKGSSDGYTFGS.

This clonotype was seen ten or more times. The rearrangement uses TRBV12-3 or TRBV12-4 and TRBJ1-4; TRBD1 matches at 7 bases. The CDR3 covers 14 residues. The junction had 9 bases not matched to a gene; V was cut back by 6 bases and J by 8 bases. The CDR3 loop reads CASRARGGEEKLFF. The CDR3 nucleotides read TGTGCCAGCAGAGCCAGGGGGGGAGAAGAAAAACTGTTTTTT.

The rearrangement uses TRBV7-2 and TRBJ1-2, with 7 bases aligning to TRBD1. The J segment lost 12 bases and the V segment lost 5 bases, leaving 9 bases of the junction unmatched. This CDR3 has 12 amino acids. The germline gives CDR1 SGHTA, CDR2 FQGNSA. The CDR3 coding sequence is TGTGCCAGCAGCCCAGACAGGGTAGGCCACACCTTC. Its protein is CASSPDRVGHTF.

This clonotype was recorded many times. The J gene is TRBJ1-2, the V gene TRBV10-3; 9 nucleotides agree with TRBD1. Trimming removed 4 bases from V and 6 bases from J; junction bases left unmatched: 9. Germline CDR1 and CDR2: ENHRY and SYGVKD. The length of the CDR3 is 15 residues. CDR3 in DNA: TGTGCCATCAGTGGCAGGGGACAGGGCTTGAATGGCTACACCTTC. This gives the protein CAISGRGQGLNGYTF.

The genes are TRBV5-8 and TRBJ1-5; the D gene is possibly TRBD1 (5 bases). CDR1 is SGHTS, CDR2 YDEGEE, per germline. The CDR3 contains 18 residues. V was pared by 4 bases and J by 0 bases, with 20 bases between. The CDR3 coding sequence is TGTGCCAGCAGCATAACCGGGACGCAAAAGTATAGCAATCAGCCCCAGCATTTT. Protein: CASSITGTQKYSNQPQHF.

This clonotype was detected many times. The chain links TRBV2 to TRBJ2-1; D remains unclear. Germline V lookup: CDR1 SNHLY, CDR2 FYNNEI. This CDR3 spans 12 amino acids. The V and J ends lost 8 bases and 7 bases respectively, with 12 bases between them. CDR3 nucleotides: TGTGCCAGCGCTTTCCAGTCTAATGAGCAGTTCTTC. It encodes CASAFQSNEQFF. The full variable domain, in which reference TRBV2 and TRBJ2-1 provide the parts outside the CDR3, is EPEVTQTPSHQVTQMGQEVILRCVPISNHLYFYWYRQILGQKVEFLVSFYNNEISEKSEIFDDQFSVERPDGSNFTLKIRSTKLEDSAMYFCASAFQSNEQFFGPGTRLTVL.

The CDR3 DNA reads as TGTGCCAGCAGCCTACAGGGAACAAGGAATGAAAAACTGTTTTTT. Translation: CASSLQGTRNEKLFF. The V and J genes are TRBV9 and TRBJ1-4, with a tentative D call TRBD1 (6 bases). Germline CDR1 SGDLS, CDR2 YYNGEE. Between the trimmed V and J ends, which lost 4 bases and 5 bases, there was a span of 15 bases. This CDR3 contains 15 residues.

This clonotype was seen repeatedly, ten times or more. At one of its ends the junction is not consistent with the germline gene, which may arise from a read error. This chain uses TRBV5-1 with TRBJ2-7; the D gene is possibly TRBD2 (6 bases). Per germline, CDR1 SGHRS and CDR2 YFSETQ. The CDR3 sequence is 14 residues long. In DNA form, the CDR3 reads TGTGCCAGCAGCTTCGGGGACTCCTCCTACGAGCAGTACTTC. This codes for CASSFGDSSYEQYF.

This chain uses TRBV7-2 with TRBJ2-1; D not resolved. Looked up from germline, CDR1 is SGHTA and CDR2 is FQGNSA. The CDR3 sequence is 12 residues long. Deletions cut 1 base from V and 7 bases from J, with 5 bases between. The CDR3 DNA follows: TGTGCCAGCAGCTTAGATTTTAATGAGCAGTTCTTC. Encoded protein: CASSLDFNEQFF.

This clonotype is a singleton in its sample. The chain employs TRBV6-1 and TRBJ2-1; TRBD1 aligns across 10 bases. Germline V gene sequence: CDR1 MNHNS, CDR2 SASEGT. V lost 5 bases and J lost 0; bases outside the gene matches: 7. This CDR3 has 17 residues. CDR3 DNA sequence: TGTGCCAGCAGTCCAATCCGGACAGGGGGCTCCTACAATGAGCAGTTCTTC. Its translation: CASSPIRTGGSYNEQFF.

The chain employs TRBV11-2 and TRBJ2-3, with D maybe TRBD2 (7 bases). With 5 bases removed from V and 1 base from J, the gap between germline ends came to 19 bases. Germline CDR1 and CDR2: SGHAT and FQNNGV. The CDR3 contains 17 residues. CDR3 region: CASSLLPGGGRTDTQYF. CDR3 DNA: TGTGCCAGCAGCCTATTACCGGGCGGGGGCCGCACAGATACGCAGTATTTT. Complete variable domain (other parts from reference TRBV11-2 and TRBJ2-3): EAGVAQSPRYKIIEKRQSVAFWCNPISGHATLYWYQQILGQGPKLLIQFQNNGVVDDSQLPKDRFSAERLKGVDSTLKIQPAKLEDSAVYLCASSLLPGGGRTDTQYFGPGTRLTVL.

The gene calls are TRBV6-1 and TRBJ1-2; 12 nucleotides line up with TRBD1. The CDR3 consists of 16 residues. Germline V lookup: CDR1 MNHNS, CDR2 SASEGT. V lost 2 bases, J lost 6 bases, and 7 bases stayed unmatched. CDR3 region: CASSETGTGGWDGYTF. DNA for the CDR3: TGTGCCAGCAGTGAAACAGGGACAGGGGGCTGGGATGGCTACACCTTC.

This sequence joins TRBV9 and TRBJ2-5, with 10 nucleotides matching TRBD2. The end of the DNA aligns better with TRBJ2-7, so the J call may be wrong. This CDR3 is 14 amino acids long. Germline-derived CDR1 and CDR2 are SGDLS and YYNGEE. As DNA, the CDR3 is TGTGCCAGCAGCAAGGCTAGCGGGAGCGGCGAGCAGTACTTC. Amino acid sequence: CASSKASGSGEQYF.

The chain couples TRBV24-1 to TRBJ2-3; possible D gene TRBD1, 6 bases. This CDR3 has 16 amino acids. Trimming left V 4 bases short and J 1 base short, with 14 bases between. The V gene's germline CDR1 is KGHDR and CDR2 SFDVKD. CDR3 DNA: TGTGCCACCAGTGACCACGGGACATCGGGCACAGATACGCAGTATTTT. Translating it yields CATSDHGTSGTDTQYF.

V and J are TRBV2 and TRBJ1-2; 11 nucleotides match TRBD1. The CDR3 has 15 amino acids. With V trimmed by 3 bases and J by 4 bases, 4 bases remained unmatched. Germline V gives CDR1 SNHLY, CDR2 FYNNEI. This chain's CDR3 is CASSEDGTGGYGYTF. CDR3 in DNA: TGTGCCAGCAGTGAGGACGGGACAGGGGGCTATGGCTACACCTTC.

This clonotype occurred a few times. V usage is TRBV12-3 or TRBV12-4 and J usage is TRBJ2-1; D is uncertain. The CDR3 loop spans 17 amino acids. V was cut by 0 bases and J by 1 base, with 13 bases left in between. The CDR3 bases are TGTGCCAGCAGTTTAGCCCCCCGTATTTGGTCCTACAATGAGCAGTTCTTC. This sequence encodes CASSLAPRIWSYNEQFF.

This clonotype was detected once. This may come from a read error, since a much larger clone is one base off. V and J are TRBV5-5 and TRBJ2-7; D unresolved. Germline V gene lookup returns CDR1 SGHKS and CDR2 YYEKEE (reference sequence). The CDR3 sequence is 14 residues long. V was pared by 1 base and J by 2 bases, with 10 bases between. This CDR3 reads CASSLSVDPYEQYV. DNA for the CDR3: TGTGCCAGCAGCTTGTCCGTGGACCCCTACGAGCAGTACGTC.

Only a few counts were recorded for this clonotype. The chain is built from TRBV7-3 and TRBJ1-5; D not certain. The germline V gene encodes CDR1 SGHTA and CDR2 FQGTGA. V lost 5 bases and J lost 6, with 11 bases in between. CDR3 length: 13 residues. This CDR3 is CASSQRAGQPQHF. The CDR3 DNA sequence: TGTGCCAGCAGCCAACGCGCGGGTCAGCCCCAGCATTTT.